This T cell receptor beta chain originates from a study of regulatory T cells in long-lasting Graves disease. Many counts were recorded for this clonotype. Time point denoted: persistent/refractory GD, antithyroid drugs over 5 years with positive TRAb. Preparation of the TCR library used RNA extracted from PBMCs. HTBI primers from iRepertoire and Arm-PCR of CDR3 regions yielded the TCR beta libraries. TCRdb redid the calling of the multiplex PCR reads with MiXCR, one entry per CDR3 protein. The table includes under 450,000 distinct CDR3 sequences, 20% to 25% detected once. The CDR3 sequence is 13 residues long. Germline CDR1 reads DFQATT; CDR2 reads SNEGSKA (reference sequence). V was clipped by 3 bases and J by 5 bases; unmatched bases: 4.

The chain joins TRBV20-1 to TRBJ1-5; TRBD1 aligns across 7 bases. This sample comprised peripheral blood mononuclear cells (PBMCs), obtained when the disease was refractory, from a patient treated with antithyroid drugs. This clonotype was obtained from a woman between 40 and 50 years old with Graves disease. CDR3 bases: TGCAGTGCTAGGGGGCAGGGGGATCAGCCCCAGCATTTT. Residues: CSARGQGDQPQHF.